The entry below gives a single T cell receptor beta chain sequence along with its context. It has no known antigen specificity. Measured from the cysteine to the phenylalanine, the CDR3 is 14 residues long. The coding DNA is unavailable. As encoded in the germline V gene (reference sequence), CDR1 is SEHNR while CDR2 is FQNEAQ. The protocol used for the library was 5' RACE. Each TCR library was prepared from around 3,400 ng of total RNA. For each sample, cDNA was synthesized in eight separate reactions using SMARTScribe reverse transcriptase. During cDNA synthesis, template switching introduced unique molecular identifiers that contained a 6-nucleotide sample barcode. Two nested PCRs of about 17 and 10 cycles amplified the TCRalpha and TCRbeta cDNA, and bead purification followed each PCR. Before amplification, cDNA was treated with uracil DNA-glycosylase and purified using the QIAquick PCR purification kit. The second PCR added Illumina TruSeq-compatible adapters along with sample-specific barcodes. TapeStation and Qubit were used to check library quality and concentration, and 5 ng of each library went into the pool. The pooled libraries were sequenced with 2 x 100 bp reads and custom sequencing primers on an Illumina HiSeq2500 single-index Rapid Run. Per the original workflow: MiGEC version 1.2.6 was used for UMI-based consensus assembly to correct PCR and sequencing errors. V(D)J alignment, clonotype assembly and CDR3 extraction were performed with MiXCR version 2.1.1. To normalise gene usage, clonotype sharing and MAIT/NKT TCR abundance, the top 1000, 10 000 and 20 000 clonotypes in each sample were analysed. Diversity was computed as the inverse Simpson index with the vegan R package after downsampling to 27 000 UMIs. Paired Mann-Whitney U tests were applied to discordant twin pairs, with Benjamini-Hochberg correction for multiple testing. Once TCRdb had reprocessed the reads, it stored one entry per CDR3 protein sequence and supplied no DNA. None of the V and J calls come from the authors' own analysis; TCRdb made them. The sample table records about 450,000 distinct CDR3 sequences. The ten largest make up 2.4% of the sample.

This sample was taken from a study of monozygotic twins with inflammatory bowel disease (dated by TCRdb to between 2018 and 2021). In the study overall: In total, roughly 30 monozygotic twin pairs made up the full study: 19 Danish pairs, all IBD-discordant, plus nine German pairs, of which four were IBD-concordant and five were IBD-discordant. The search for disease-associated traits relied mainly on comparing, within discordant pairs, IBD patients with their genetically identical healthy co-twins. Each individual had, on average, about 151 000 unique TCRalpha sequences and 181 000 unique TCRbeta sequences available for analysis.

Broader findings and caveats from the paper: Because patients received different immunosuppressive treatments, the repertoires may have picked up extra background noise and variability between individuals. Measured by the inverse Simpson index, TCRbeta repertoire diversity was lower in IBD patients than in their healthy co-twins. Fewer clonotypes were shared with other individuals by IBD patients than by healthy twins, most markedly in patients showing signs of disease activity. No difference in repertoire similarity was observed between concordant and discordant twins, possibly owing to limited statistical power. The results gave no support for a single strong signal or clonotype linked to IBD. The analysis was unable to tell apart different T cell subtypes.

From each donor, a roughly 2.3 ml peripheral blood sample was collected into PAXgene tubes and stored at -80 degrees C. Total RNA was isolated from whole blood with the PAXgene blood miRNA kit on an automated QIAcube, without T cell sorting. Peripheral blood from monozygotic twin pairs concordant or discordant for inflammatory bowel disease was subjected to deep TCRalpha and TCRbeta repertoire profiling with unique molecular barcoding. For every twin pair, smoking habits were documented, and each individual was categorised as a current, former or never smoker. Sequencing was performed on blood. The TCR sequence derives from a human donor with ulcerative colitis or Crohn's disease, or a healthy co-twin of an affected twin (not recorded which). Rearrangement joined TRBV7-9 to TRBJ2-2. The CDR3 protein: CASSRAPNTGELFF. Full variable domain (CDR3 extended with the reference TRBV7-9 and TRBJ2-2 proteins): DTGVSQNPRHKITKRGQNVTFRCDPISEHNRLYWYRQTLGQGPEFLTYFQNEAQLEKSRLLSDRFSAERPKGSFSTLEIQRTEQGDSAMYLCASSRAPNTGELFFGEGSRLTVL.